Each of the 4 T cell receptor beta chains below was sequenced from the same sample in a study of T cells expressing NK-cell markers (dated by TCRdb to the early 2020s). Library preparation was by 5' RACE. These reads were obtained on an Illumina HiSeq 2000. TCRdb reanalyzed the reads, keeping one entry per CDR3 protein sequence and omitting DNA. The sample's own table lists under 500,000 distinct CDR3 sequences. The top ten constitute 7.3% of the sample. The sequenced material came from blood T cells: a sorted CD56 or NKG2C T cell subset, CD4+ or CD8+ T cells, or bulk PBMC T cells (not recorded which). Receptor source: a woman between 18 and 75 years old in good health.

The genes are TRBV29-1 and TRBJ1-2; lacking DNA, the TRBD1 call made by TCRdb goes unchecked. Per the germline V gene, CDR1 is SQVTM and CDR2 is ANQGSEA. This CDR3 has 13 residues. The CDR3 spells CSVDQGFDYGYTF. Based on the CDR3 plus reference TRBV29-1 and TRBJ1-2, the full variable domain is SAVISQKPSRDICQRGTSLTIQCQVDSQVTMMFWYRQQPGQSLTLIATANQGSEATYESGFVIDKFPISRPNLTFSTLTVSNMSPEDSSIYLCSVDQGFDYGYTFGSGTRLTVV.

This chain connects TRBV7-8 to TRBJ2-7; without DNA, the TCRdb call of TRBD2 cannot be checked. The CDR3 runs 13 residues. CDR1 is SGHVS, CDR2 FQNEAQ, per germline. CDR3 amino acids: CASSIGTSGPSHF.

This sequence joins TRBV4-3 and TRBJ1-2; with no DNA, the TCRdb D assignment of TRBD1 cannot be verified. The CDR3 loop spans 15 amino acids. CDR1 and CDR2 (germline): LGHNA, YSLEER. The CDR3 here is CASSQDLEQVDGYTF.

Here the CDR3 reads CSAREGPLNSPLHF. This chain uses TRBV20-1 with TRBJ1-6. Germline V gives CDR1 DFQATT, CDR2 SNEGSKA (reference sequence). This CDR3 spans 14 amino acids.